The 7 T cell receptor beta chains given below trace back to one sample, sequenced in a study of blood T cell repertoires in COVID-19. Assay used: immunoSEQ multiplex PCR; TCRdb lists only in-frame clones, some missing. Of 210,000 or so clones listed, 81% are singletons. Input material: PBMCs or T cells enriched from blood (not recorded which). The source of these receptors is a woman between 50 and 59 years old with acute COVID-19.

This clone was picked up one time. Other DNA sequences in the same sample also yield this CDR3. The V call is TRBV19, the J call TRBJ2-1; D is possibly TRBD2 (6 bases). V lost 3 bases, J lost 0 bases, and 9 bases lay in between. The CDR3 runs to 15 residues. CDR1 is LNHDA, CDR2 SQIVND, per germline (reference sequence). The CDR3, as DNA: TGTGCCAGTAGTATCGGAGGGCCCTCCTACAATGAGCAGTTCTTC. As protein: CASSIGGPSYNEQFF.

This clone was found once. This chain uses TRBV10-3 with TRBJ2-7; TRBD1 is a possible D gene (6 bases). The V end lost 2 bases, the J end lost 1 base, and 15 bases lay between the germline ends. Per germline, CDR1 ENHRY and CDR2 SYGVKD. The CDR3 consists of 16 residues. In nucleotides, the CDR3 is TGTGCCATCAGTGAGACCAGGGGTTCTCAATCCTACGAGCAGTACTTC. Translating gives CAISETRGSQSYEQYF.

The genes are TRBV11-2 and TRBJ2-5, with D possibly TRBD2 on 5 matching bases. The CDR3 sequence is 13 residues long. The germline V and J ends were trimmed by 3 bases and 3 bases, with 8 bases remaining between them. Germline assignment: CDR1 SGHAT and CDR2 FQNNGV. The CDR3 region is CASSFPGKETQYF. CDR3 nucleotide sequence: TGTGCCAGCAGCTTCCCCGGGAAAGAGACCCAGTACTTC.

This clone was counted a few times. V is TRBV2 and J is TRBJ2-1; 9 bases are shared with TRBD2. This CDR3 spans 16 amino acids. Trimming took 6 bases from V and 8 from J; bases not matched to a gene: 14. The germline CDR1 and CDR2 sequences are SNHLY and FYNNEI. CDR3 coding DNA: TGTGCCAGCAGAAAAACCGGGACTAGCCCGATAGATGAGCAGTTCTTC. Translation: CASRKTGTSPIDEQFF.

This clone was detected many times. The gene calls are TRBV4-1 and TRBJ1-1; maybe TRBD1 (5 bases). The CDR3 covers 17 residues. V lost 0 bases and J 2 bases, leaving 16 bases between the germline ends. The germline CDR1 and CDR2 sequences are MGHRA and YSYEKL. CDR3 residues: CASSQEQQRGLNTEAFF. DNA of the CDR3: TGCGCCAGCAGCCAAGAACAACAAAGGGGTCTAAACACTGAAGCTTTCTTT.

V and J are TRBV20-1 and TRBJ2-2; D ambiguous. Trimming pared 5 bases from V and 10 bases from J, leaving 11 bases between. The CDR3 covers 11 residues. Germline CDR1 is DFQATT and CDR2 is SNEGSKA (reference sequence). The CDR3 nucleotides read TGCAGTGCTTCCCTTGTGTTGGAGCTGTTTTTT. The encoded protein is CSASLVLELFF.

This clone came up a few times. The gene calls are TRBV11-2 and TRBJ1-6; D unresolved. The CDR3 consists of 16 residues. Germline lookup yields CDR1 SGHAT and CDR2 FQNNGV. V lost 3 bases, J lost 14 bases, and 23 bases lay in between. The CDR3 nucleotides are TGTGCCAGCAGCTTCACTATGACGGAGTTTAGTATGGCCCTCCACTTT. It translates to CASSFTMTEFSMALHF.